The source of this T cell receptor beta chain is a study of blood T cell repertoires in COVID-19. About the research overall: T cells, B-cell-depleted T cells, or PBMCs supplied cDNA or gDNA.

In the authors' workflow: Counts of nucleated cells, estimated from reference gene primer amplification, were obtained. TCRdb's table, derived via immunoSEQ multiplex PCR, lists solely in-frame clones and lacks some. V and J calls and clone size come straight from that table; D and trimming were deduced from the DNA. The profile shows roughly 100,000 clones, 65% to 75% of them singletons. The CDR3 is 17 amino acids. Germline CDR1 and CDR2: SGHVS and FQNEAQ. Trimming shortened V by 5 bases and J by 0 bases, and 19 bases separated the two germline ends. The specimen sequenced was peripheral blood. The receptor comes from a human donor with acute or convalescent COVID-19. The donor label of this sample is uncertain. The chain is built from TRBV7-8 and TRBJ1-1, with D possibly matching TRBD1 (5 bases). CDR3 in amino acids: CASSRVVGAGLNTEAFF. As DNA, the CDR3 is TGTGCCAGCAGCCGGGTGGTAGGGGCAGGTCTGAACACTGAAGCTTTCTTT.